This is a list of T cell receptor beta chains from one sample in a study of identical twins. TCRdb re-called the 5' RACE reads with MiXCR, one entry per CDR3 protein. The table has 550,000 to 700,000 distinct CDR3 sequences, less than 25% seen once. This sample also appeared in a second study, on T cells expressing NK-cell markers.

The sequenced sample consisted of PBMCs. These receptors were collected from a woman aged 18-29 years in good health. Both conserved end residues are part of each CDR3. The D gene is left open where the match is weak. Rows give clone size only sometimes, using once, few, many, or a class for an expanded clone.

D	size	J	V	DNA	CDR3
.	few	TRBJ2-2	TRBV5-1	TGCGCCAGCAGCCCAGACCCTCCGGGACAGAACACCGGGGAGCTGTTTTTT	CASSPDPPGQNTGELFF
.	few	TRBJ2-5	TRBV2	TGTGCCGGAAAAAGGACGGTGCAAGAGACCCAGTACTTC	CAGKRTVQETQYF
TRBD2	few	TRBJ2-1	TRBV5-5	TGTGCCAGCAGCTTGGCAGCGGGAGTTTTAGGCGAGCAGTTCTTC	CASSLAAGVLGEQFF
TRBD1	.	TRBJ2-7	TRBV6-1	TGTGCCAGCAGGGCCTTAAAGGGACAGGGGGACCACGAGCAGTACTTC	CASRALKGQGDHEQYF
.	few	TRBJ2-7	TRBV12-3/TRBV12-4	TGTGCCAGCAGCAAAAGGGGGGGCCGGTCCTACGAGCAGTACTTC	CASSKRGGRSYEQYF
TRBD2	few	TRBJ2-3	TRBV5-1	TGCGCCAGCAGCTTCGGACTAGCGGTTGGGGGAGATACGCAGTATTTT	CASSFGLAVGGDTQYF
.	few	TRBJ2-5	TRBV12-3/TRBV12-4	TGTGCCAGCAGCCGCCAGGATGGGGCCCGGGAGACCCAGTACTTC	CASSRQDGARETQYF
TRBD2	.	TRBJ2-5	TRBV2	TGTGCCAGCCCCGGGACTAGCGGGAGTAAGACCCAGTACTTC	CASPGTSGSKTQYF
TRBD2	.	TRBJ2-3	TRBV12-3/TRBV12-4	TGTGCCAGCAGGGGGCGGGAGGGCGGCACAGATACGCAGTATTTT	CASRGREGGTDTQYF
.	.	TRBJ2-3	TRBV3-1	TGTGCCAGCAGCCGTTTCTCTAGAACAGATACGCAGTATTTT	CASSRFSRTDTQYF
.	few	TRBJ2-2	TRBV12-3/TRBV12-4	TGTGCCAGCAGCCTGACTAGTTTGGGGGTTCCCGGGGAGCTGTTTTTT	CASSLTSLGVPGELFF
.	few	TRBJ2-1	TRBV9	TGTGCCAGCAGCGGGGGGTACGGTGAGCAGTTCTTC	CASSGGYGEQFF
.	few	TRBJ1-2	TRBV5-6	TGTGCCAGCAGCTCGGGACCCTCACCTAGTGGCTACACCTTC	CASSSGPSPSGYTF
.	.	TRBJ1-6	TRBV7-8	TGTGCCAGCAGCTTAAATAGCCCCTCCTATAATTCACCCCTCCACTTT	CASSLNSPSYNSPLHF
.	.	TRBJ2-7	TRBV20-1	TGCAGTGCCCTAGGGACCCTCAGCTCCTACGAGCAGTACTTC	CSALGTLSSYEQYF
TRBD1	many	TRBJ2-1	TRBV20-1	TGCAGTGCTGAAACGGGACAGGGTAGGAATGAGCAGTTCTTC	CSAETGQGRNEQFF
.	few	TRBJ2-1	TRBV20-1	TGCAGTGCTATCCGAGCCCTGTCCAATGAGCAGTTCTTC	CSAIRALSNEQFF
.	.	TRBJ2-1	TRBV15	TGTGCCACCAGCCCTAGGCGGACGCGAGGTAATGAGCAGTTCTTC	CATSPRRTRGNEQFF